Presented here are 27 T cell receptor beta chains from one specimen sequenced in a study of T cell responses to AZD1222 COVID-19 vaccine. Libraries were prepared by immunoSEQ multiplex PCR; TCRdb keeps only in-frame clonotypes and omits some of them. The sample yields about 67,000 clones, 83% seen once. The specimen was peripheral blood, collected 28 days after the second AZD1222 dose. These receptors were obtained from an adult who received the AZD1222 COVID-19 vaccine.

This clone was seen once. The gene calls are TRBV6-5 and TRBJ1-3, with D possibly being TRBD1 (6 bases). Trimming left V 0 bases short and J 3 bases short, with 12 bases between. Germline V gene sequence: CDR1 MNHEY, CDR2 SVGAGI. The CDR3 consists of 16 residues. The CDR3 nucleotides read TGTGCCAGCAGTTACTCCAGGGGCACGAGTGGAAACACCATATATTTT. It yields the protein CASSYSRGTSGNTIYF.

This chain connects TRBV4-1 to TRBJ2-2, with D unclear. The ends were cut back, 0 bases at V and 7 bases at J, with 9 bases in the middle. Germline values: CDR1 MGHRA, CDR2 YSYEKL. The CDR3 contains 14 residues. CDR3 bases: TGCGCCAGCAGCCAAGATAACGTTGGCGGGGAGCTGTTTTTT. Translating gives CASSQDNVGGELFF.

The rearrangement links TRBV19 to TRBJ2-5; D is perhaps TRBD1 or TRBD2 (6 bases each). The CDR3 has 17 amino acids. Per the germline V gene, CDR1 is LNHDA and CDR2 is SQIVND (reference sequence). Trimming pared 4 bases from V and 2 bases from J, leaving 20 bases between. CDR3: CASSRDRMGRGQETQYF. The CDR3 DNA reads as TGTGCCAGTAGTAGAGACAGGATGGGGCGGGGTCAAGAGACCCAGTACTTC.

The V and J genes are TRBV19 and TRBJ2-1, with a tentative D call TRBD2 (6 bases). CDR3 length: 11 residues. Germline CDR1 and CDR2: LNHDA and SQIVND (reference sequence). V was shortened by 6 bases and J by 10 bases, with 10 bases between the two germline ends. CDR3 sequence: CASRAGIEQFF. The CDR3 DNA reads as TGTGCCAGTAGGGCGGGGATCGAGCAGTTCTTC.

The chain's CDR3 is CASSQPGRYGYTF. CDR3 nucleotide sequence: TGCGCCAGCAGCCAACCGGGACGCTATGGCTACACCTTC. The chain employs TRBV4-1 and TRBJ1-2, with a possible D match to TRBD1 (5 bases). Trimming pared 2 bases from V and 4 bases from J, leaving 8 bases between. The CDR3 is made up of 13 amino acids. Germline V lookup: CDR1 MGHRA, CDR2 YSYEKL.

The chain uses TRBV19 and TRBJ1-4; TRBD1 aligns across 8 bases. The CDR3 spans 13 residues. Trimming cost V 7 bases and J 6 bases; bases outside gene matches: 4. Germline lookup yields CDR1 LNHDA and CDR2 SQIVND (reference sequence). The CDR3 region is CASTDRVDEKLFF. CDR3 coding DNA: TGTGCCAGTACGGACAGGGTCGATGAAAAACTGTTTTTT.

The rearrangement joins TRBV2 to TRBJ2-7, with 8 nucleotides matching TRBD1. J gave up 0 bases and V 7 bases, and 5 bases lay outside the gene matches. The CDR3 totals 14 residues. The germline CDR1 and CDR2 sequences are SNHLY and FYNNEI. CDR3 sequence: CASNDRGSSYEQYF. The DNA for the CDR3 is TGTGCCAGCAATGACAGGGGCTCCTCCTACGAGCAGTACTTC. Filled out from reference TRBV2 and TRBJ2-7, the complete variable domain reads EPEVTQTPSHQVTQMGQEVILRCVPISNHLYFYWYRQILGQKVEFLVSFYNNEISEKSEIFDDQFSVERPDGSNFTLKIRSTKLEDSAMYFCASNDRGSSYEQYFGPGTRLTVT.

J is TRBJ1-5 and V is TRBV25-1; weak D call: TRBD1 (6 bases). V was shortened by 1 base and J by 6 bases, with 7 bases between the two germline ends. The CDR3 covers 13 residues. Germline CDR1 reads MGHDK; CDR2 reads SYGVNS. The CDR3 nucleotides read TGTGCCAGCAGTGAATCCAGGGGTCAGCCCCAGCATTTT. Translation: CASSESRGQPQHF.

This chain joins TRBV11-2 and TRBJ1-2, with 9 bases identical to TRBD1. Germline assignment: CDR1 SGHAT and CDR2 FQNNGV. The J segment lost 6 bases and the V segment lost 2 bases, leaving 4 bases of the junction unmatched. The CDR3 spans 14 residues. The CDR3 loop is CASSLRTGANGYTF. The DNA of the CDR3 is TGTGCCAGCAGCTTACGGACAGGGGCGAATGGCTACACCTTC.

The rearrangement links TRBV7-6 to TRBJ2-7; D ambiguous. Trimming removed 1 base from V and 2 bases from J, with 9 bases in between. Germline-derived CDR1 and CDR2 are SGHVS and FNYEAQ. This CDR3 region has 14 residues. This CDR3 is CASSLEDAAYEQYF. The DNA for the CDR3 is TGTGCCAGCAGCTTAGAGGACGCCGCCTACGAGCAGTACTTC. The whole variable domain, filled in from reference TRBV7-6 and TRBJ2-7, reads GAGVSQSPRYKVTKRGQDVALRCDPISGHVSLYWYRQALGQGPEFLTYFNYEAQQDKSGLPNDRFSAERPEGSISTLTIQRTEQRDSAMYRCASSLEDAAYEQYFGPGTRLTVT.

The chain employs TRBV11-2 and TRBJ2-5, with D perhaps matching TRBD1 (5 bases). Germline CDR1 SGHAT, CDR2 FQNNGV. This CDR3 spans 13 amino acids. Trimming removed 3 bases from V and 5 bases from J, with 10 bases in between. CDR3 loop: CASSFPGRETQYF. In DNA, the CDR3 is TGTGCCAGCAGCTTCCCAGGGCGGGAGACCCAGTACTTC.

The rearrangement links TRBV6-2 or TRBV6-3 to TRBJ1-2, with unresolved D. The CDR3 totals 13 residues. The V gene's germline CDR1 is MNHEY and CDR2 SVGEGT. Deletions cut 0 bases from V and 5 bases from J, with 7 bases between. CDR3 nucleotides: TGTGCCAGCAGTTACTCATCCAGTTATGGCTACACCTTC. Encoded protein: CASSYSSSYGYTF.

This sequence joins TRBV7-2 and TRBJ1-5; weak D call: TRBD1 (5 bases). The CDR3 is 13 residues long. The germline V gene encodes CDR1 SGHTA and CDR2 FQGNSA. Trimming removed 5 bases from V and 11 bases from J, with 16 bases in between. For the CDR3, the DNA is TGTGCCAGCAGCCCCGGGGGTGCAACCTCCCAGCATTTT. Residues: CASSPGGATSQHF.

The gene calls are TRBV11-2 and TRBJ1-4; 9 bases fit TRBD1. This CDR3 is built from 14 residues. J lost 7 bases, V lost 7 bases, and 7 bases had no gene match. CDR1 and CDR2 (germline): SGHAT, FQNNGV. This CDR3 reads CASTPGQGAEKLFF. DNA of the CDR3: TGTGCCAGCACACCGGGACAGGGCGCTGAAAAACTGTTTTTT.

V usage is TRBV12-3 or TRBV12-4 and J usage is TRBJ2-3; 8 bases are a match to TRBD1. Trimming removed 7 bases from V and 13 bases from J; junction bases left unmatched: 10. The CDR3 is 12 amino acids. CDR3 nucleotide sequence: TGTGCCAGCATCTCTTGGACAGGGTTAAAGTATTTT. This sequence encodes CASISWTGLKYF.

This clone was counted between two and nine times. The rearrangement uses TRBV4-3 and TRBJ1-6, with D uncertain. Trimming shortened V by 0 bases and J by 0 bases, and 12 bases separated the two germline ends. The CDR3 extends over 18 amino acids. Germline V gene sequence: CDR1 LGHNA, CDR2 YSLEER. CDR3 amino acids: CASSQDSGLHSYNSPLHF. As DNA, the CDR3 is TGCGCCAGCAGCCAAGATAGCGGACTGCACTCCTATAATTCACCCCTCCACTTT.

The chain couples TRBV25-1 to TRBJ2-1; D gene uncertain. CDR3 length: 14 residues. Trimming removed 8 bases from V and 3 bases from J, with 14 bases in between. The germline V gene has CDR1 MGHDK and CDR2 SYGVNS. CDR3 in amino acids: CASCSDAIYNEQFF. The CDR3 coding sequence is TGTGCCAGCTGCTCAGATGCTATCTACAATGAGCAGTTCTTC.

In DNA, the CDR3 is TGTGCCAGCAGTGAGCAGGGGAGAGGAAACACCATATATTTT. This codes for CASSEQGRGNTIYF. V gene TRBV25-1 combines with J gene TRBJ1-3; D is perhaps TRBD1 (6 bases). V was cut by 3 bases and J by 4 bases, with 10 bases left in between. This CDR3 contains 14 residues. Germline V gene lookup returns CDR1 MGHDK and CDR2 SYGVNS.

This sequence joins TRBV7-8 and TRBJ2-7, with D maybe TRBD1 (5 bases). The germline V gene has CDR1 SGHVS and CDR2 FQNEAQ. Trimming took off 3 bases at V and 0 bases at J, with 18 bases between the two ends. The CDR3 sequence is 17 residues long. The CDR3 nucleotides are TGTGCCAGCAGCTTGGTGGCACAGGTCTTAAGCTCCTACGAGCAGTACTTC. Amino acid sequence: CASSLVAQVLSSYEQYF. The full variable domain, with the rest looked up from reference TRBV7-8 and TRBJ2-7, is GAGVSQSPRYKVAKRGQDVALRCDPISGHVSLFWYQQALGQGPEFLTYFQNEAQLDKSGLPSDRFFAERPEGSVSTLKIQRTQQEDSAVYLCASSLVAQVLSSYEQYFGPGTRLTVT.

The V call is TRBV4-2, the J call TRBJ1-2; D not resolved. The V end was cut by 2 bases, the J end by 0 bases, with 10 bases between. The CDR3 contains 15 residues. Germline V gene lookup returns CDR1 LGHNA and CDR2 YNFKEQ. In DNA form, the CDR3 reads TGTGCCAGCAGCCAAAGGCCCGCGTCTAACTATGGCTACACCTTC. This encodes CASSQRPASNYGYTF.

This clone was detected a few times. V is TRBV7-8 and J is TRBJ2-3; TRBD1 agrees at 8 bases. Germline V gives CDR1 SGHVS, CDR2 FQNEAQ. This CDR3 has 16 residues. J gave up 4 bases and V 0 bases, and 6 bases lay outside the gene matches. DNA of the CDR3: TGTGCCAGCAGCTTAGCACAGGGGGTAGGAGCAGATACGCAGTATTTT. It codes for CASSLAQGVGADTQYF.

The gene calls are TRBV12-3 or TRBV12-4 and TRBJ2-1, with 9 bases matching TRBD2. After removal of 3 bases from V and 9 bases from J, the junction contained 3 bases not matched to a gene. The CDR3 consists of 13 residues. The CDR3 protein is CASSLKRGVEQFF. CDR3 bases: TGTGCCAGCAGTTTGAAGCGGGGGGTTGAGCAGTTCTTC.

This rearrangement joins TRBV5-1 to TRBJ1-6, with D maybe TRBD1 (6 bases). CDR1 is SGHRS and CDR2 is YFSETQ in the germline V gene. This CDR3 region has 15 residues. The V end lost 4 bases, the J end lost 1 base, and 9 bases lay between the germline ends. CDR3 loop: CASSTQGSYNSPLHF. In nucleotides, the CDR3 is TGCGCCAGCAGCACACAGGGTTCCTATAATTCACCCCTCCACTTT.

This clone was counted between two and nine times. The rearrangement joins TRBV2 to TRBJ1-1, with D uncertain. V was clipped by 3 bases and J by 4 bases, with 9 bases between them. The CDR3 totals 13 residues. CDR1 is SNHLY, CDR2 FYNNEI, per germline. The CDR3 loop reads CASSEGWGTEAFF. In DNA, the CDR3 is TGTGCCAGCAGTGAGGGTTGGGGCACTGAAGCTTTCTTT.

The rearrangement uses TRBV28 and TRBJ1-1; TRBD1 aligns across 9 bases. The CDR3 loop spans 14 amino acids. Trimming took 6 bases from V and 5 from J; bases not matched to a gene: 7. Germline assignment: CDR1 MDHEN and CDR2 SYDVKM. The CDR3 nucleotides are TGTGCCAGCAGGGGCGGGACAGGGATAACTGAAGCTTTCTTT. As protein: CASRGGTGITEAFF.

The chain is built from TRBV7-2 and TRBJ1-4; D is unresolved. V was shortened by 3 bases and J by 8 bases, with 10 bases between the two germline ends. The CDR3 contains 13 residues. Germline-derived CDR1 and CDR2 are SGHTA and FQGNSA. CDR3 protein: CASSFVRGEKLFF. The CDR3 DNA sequence: TGTGCCAGCAGCTTTGTCCGAGGGGAAAAACTGTTTTTT.

This chain connects TRBV14 to TRBJ2-5; perhaps TRBD2 as D (6 bases). This CDR3 has 12 amino acids. Trimming removed 1 base at V and 7 bases at J, with 7 bases between. Looked up from germline, CDR1 is SGHDN and CDR2 is FVKESK. CDR3 DNA: TGTGCCAGCAGCCAAGGGGGAGGGACCCAGTACTTC. Translating it yields CASSQGGGTQYF.